The TCR beta chain described here comes from a study of blood T cell repertoires in COVID-19. Methods used by the authors: Reference gene primers were amplified, and this amplification served to estimate nucleated cell counts. Here immunoSEQ multiplex PCR was the method, and the copy in TCRdb shows in-frame clones only, minus some. V, J and clone size were drawn from that table, and D and trimming were deduced from the DNA. The data contain about 240,000 clones, roughly 80% of them singletons. Trimming took 7 bases from V and 9 from J, leaving 13 bases between them. Germline CDR1 and CDR2: LNHDA and SQIVND (reference sequence). The CDR3 consists of 12 residues.

The TCR comes from a woman between 18 and 29 years old with acute or convalescent COVID-19. The rearrangement links TRBV19 to TRBJ2-1; TRBD1 might be the D (6 bases). Sample: peripheral blood. In nucleotides, the CDR3 is TGTGCCAGTACCGCTCGAGGGGGTGAGCAGTTCTTC. Translated, it gives CASTARGGEQFF.